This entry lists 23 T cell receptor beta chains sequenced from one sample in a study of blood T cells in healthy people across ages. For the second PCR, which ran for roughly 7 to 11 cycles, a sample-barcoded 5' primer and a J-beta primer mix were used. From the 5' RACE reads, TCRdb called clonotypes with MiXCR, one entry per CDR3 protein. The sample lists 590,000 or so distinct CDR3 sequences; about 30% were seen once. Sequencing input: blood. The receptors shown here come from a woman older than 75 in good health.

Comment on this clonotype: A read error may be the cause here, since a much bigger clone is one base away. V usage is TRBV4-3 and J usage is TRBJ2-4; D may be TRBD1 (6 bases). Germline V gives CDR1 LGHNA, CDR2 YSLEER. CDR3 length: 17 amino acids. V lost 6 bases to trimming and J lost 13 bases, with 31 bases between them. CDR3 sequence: CASSPSGPLQGDYGQYF. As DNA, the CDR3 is TGCGCCAGCAGTCCCTCCGGGCCCCTACAGGGAGACTACGGGCAGTACTTC.

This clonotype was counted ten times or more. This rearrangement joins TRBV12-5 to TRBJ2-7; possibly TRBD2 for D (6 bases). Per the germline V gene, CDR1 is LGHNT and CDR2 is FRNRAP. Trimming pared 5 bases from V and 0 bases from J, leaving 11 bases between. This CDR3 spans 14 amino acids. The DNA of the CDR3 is TGTGCTAGTGGTCGGGACGGGAGCTCCTACGAGCAGTACTTC. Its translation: CASGRDGSSYEQYF.

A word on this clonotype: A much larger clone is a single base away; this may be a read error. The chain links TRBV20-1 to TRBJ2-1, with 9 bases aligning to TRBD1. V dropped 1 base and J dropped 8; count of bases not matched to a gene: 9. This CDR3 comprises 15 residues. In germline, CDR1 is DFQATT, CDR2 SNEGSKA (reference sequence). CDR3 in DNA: TGCAGTGCTAGAGGCGCGGGACAGGGTAGGCATGAGCAGTTCTTC. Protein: CSARGAGQGRHEQFF.

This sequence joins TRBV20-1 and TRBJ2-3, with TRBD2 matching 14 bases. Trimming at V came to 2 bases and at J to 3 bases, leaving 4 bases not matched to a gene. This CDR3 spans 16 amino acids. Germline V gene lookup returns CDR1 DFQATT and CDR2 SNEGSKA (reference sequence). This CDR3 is CSARRLAGGSTDTQYF. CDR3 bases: TGCAGTGCTAGAAGACTAGCGGGGGGGAGTACAGATACGCAGTATTTT.

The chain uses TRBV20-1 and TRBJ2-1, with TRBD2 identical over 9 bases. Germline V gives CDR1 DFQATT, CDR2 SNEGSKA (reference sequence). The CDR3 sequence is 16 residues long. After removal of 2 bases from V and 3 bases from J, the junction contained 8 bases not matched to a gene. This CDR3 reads CSARTREGGHYNEQFF. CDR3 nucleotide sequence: TGCAGTGCTAGAACGCGGGAGGGGGGGCACTACAATGAGCAGTTCTTC.

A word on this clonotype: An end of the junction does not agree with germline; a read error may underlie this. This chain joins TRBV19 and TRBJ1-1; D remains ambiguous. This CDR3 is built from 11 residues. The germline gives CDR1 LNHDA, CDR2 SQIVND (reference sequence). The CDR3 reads CASSLSTGAFF. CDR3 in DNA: TGTGCCAGTAGTCTCTCAACTGGAGCTTTCTTT.

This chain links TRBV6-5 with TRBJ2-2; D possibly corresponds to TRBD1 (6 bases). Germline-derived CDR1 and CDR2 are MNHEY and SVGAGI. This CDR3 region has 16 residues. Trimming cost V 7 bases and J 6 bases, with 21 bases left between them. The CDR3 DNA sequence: TGTGCCAGCACCATCCAGACAGGACGTCAACCCGGGGAGCTGTTTTTT. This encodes CASTIQTGRQPGELFF.

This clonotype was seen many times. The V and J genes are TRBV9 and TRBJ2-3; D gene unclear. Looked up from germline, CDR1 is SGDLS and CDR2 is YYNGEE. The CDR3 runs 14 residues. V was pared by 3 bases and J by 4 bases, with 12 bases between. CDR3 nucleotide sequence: TGTGCCAGCAGCGCAAACGTGTTAGCAGATACGCAGTATTTT. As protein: CASSANVLADTQYF.

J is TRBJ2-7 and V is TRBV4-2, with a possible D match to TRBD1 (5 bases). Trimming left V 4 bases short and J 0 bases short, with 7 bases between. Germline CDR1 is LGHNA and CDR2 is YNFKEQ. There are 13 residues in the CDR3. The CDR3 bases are TGTGCCAGCAGCCCCCAGGGCTCCTACGAGCAGTACTTC. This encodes CASSPQGSYEQYF.

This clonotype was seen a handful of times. CDR3 region: CSARPRAGAEKNQPQHF. The CDR3 coding sequence is TGCAGTGCTAGGCCGAGGGCAGGGGCGGAAAAAAATCAGCCCCAGCATTTT. This rearrangement joins TRBV20-1 to TRBJ1-5; TRBD1 might be the D (6 bases). This CDR3 comprises 17 residues. Germline V gene sequence: CDR1 DFQATT, CDR2 SNEGSKA (reference sequence). Trimming pared 3 bases from V and 4 bases from J, leaving 22 bases between.

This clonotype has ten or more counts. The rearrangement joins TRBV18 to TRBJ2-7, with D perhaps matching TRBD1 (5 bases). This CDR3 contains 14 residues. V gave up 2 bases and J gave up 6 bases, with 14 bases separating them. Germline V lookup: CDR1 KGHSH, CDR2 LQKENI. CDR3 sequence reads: CASSPSLGAGEQYF. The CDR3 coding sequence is TGTGCCAGCTCACCATCGCTTGGGGCCGGCGAGCAGTACTTC.

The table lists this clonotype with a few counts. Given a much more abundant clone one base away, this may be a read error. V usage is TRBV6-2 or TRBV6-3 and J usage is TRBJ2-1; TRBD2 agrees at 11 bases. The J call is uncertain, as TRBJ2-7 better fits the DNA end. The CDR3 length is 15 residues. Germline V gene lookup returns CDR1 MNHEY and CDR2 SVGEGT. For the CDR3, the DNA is TGTGCCAGCAGTTTACTAGCGGGGGCCTACAATGAGCAGTACTTC. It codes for CASSLLAGAYNEQYF.

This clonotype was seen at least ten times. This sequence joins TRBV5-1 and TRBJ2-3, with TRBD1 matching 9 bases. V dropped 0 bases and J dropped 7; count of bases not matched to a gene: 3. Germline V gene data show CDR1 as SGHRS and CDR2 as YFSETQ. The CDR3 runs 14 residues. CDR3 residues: CASSLDRGRNTQYF. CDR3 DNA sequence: TGCGCCAGCAGCTTGGACAGGGGGCGTAATACGCAGTATTTT.

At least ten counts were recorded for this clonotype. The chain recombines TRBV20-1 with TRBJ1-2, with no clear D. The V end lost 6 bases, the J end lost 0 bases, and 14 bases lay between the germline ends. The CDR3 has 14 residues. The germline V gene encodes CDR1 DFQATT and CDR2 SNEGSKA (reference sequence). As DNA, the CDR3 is TGCAGTGCCCTCGTGGGCAGAGCTAACTATGGCTACACCTTC. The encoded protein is CSALVGRANYGYTF.

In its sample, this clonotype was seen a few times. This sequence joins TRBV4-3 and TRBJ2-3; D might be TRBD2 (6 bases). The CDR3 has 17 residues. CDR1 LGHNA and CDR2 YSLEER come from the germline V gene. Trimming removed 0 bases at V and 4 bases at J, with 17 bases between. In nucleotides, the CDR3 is TGCGCCAGCAGCCAAGATGCCGTCGGATCTAGCGCAGATACGCAGTATTTT. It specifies CASSQDAVGSSADTQYF.

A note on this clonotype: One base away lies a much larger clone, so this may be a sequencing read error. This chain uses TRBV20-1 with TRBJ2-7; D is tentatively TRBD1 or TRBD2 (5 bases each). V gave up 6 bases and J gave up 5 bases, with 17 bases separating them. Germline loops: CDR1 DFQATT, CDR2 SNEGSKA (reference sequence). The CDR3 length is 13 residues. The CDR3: CSAPLEGRNEQYF. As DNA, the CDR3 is TGCAGTGCGCCGCTTGAGGGGCGGAACGAGCAGTACTTC.

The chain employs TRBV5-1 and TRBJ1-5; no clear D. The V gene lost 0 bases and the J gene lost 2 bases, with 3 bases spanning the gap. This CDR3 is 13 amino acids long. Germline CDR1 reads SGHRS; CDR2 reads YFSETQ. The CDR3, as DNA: TGCGCCAGCAGCTTGGCCTGCAATCAGCCCCAGCATTTT. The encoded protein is CASSLACNQPQHF.

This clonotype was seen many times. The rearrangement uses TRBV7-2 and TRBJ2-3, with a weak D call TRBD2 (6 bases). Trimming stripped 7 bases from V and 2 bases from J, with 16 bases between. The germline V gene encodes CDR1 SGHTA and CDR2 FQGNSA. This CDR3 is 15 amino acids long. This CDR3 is CASTFRDFSTDTQYF. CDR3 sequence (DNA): TGTGCCAGCACCTTCAGGGACTTCTCCACAGATACGCAGTATTTT.

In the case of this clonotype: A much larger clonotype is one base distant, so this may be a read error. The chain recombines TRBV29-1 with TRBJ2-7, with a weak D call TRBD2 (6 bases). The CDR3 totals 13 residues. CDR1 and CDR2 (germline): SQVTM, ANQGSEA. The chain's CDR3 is CSTDGGLGNERYF. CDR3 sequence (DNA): TGCAGCACAGACGGGGGTTTAGGAAATGAGCGGTACTTC.

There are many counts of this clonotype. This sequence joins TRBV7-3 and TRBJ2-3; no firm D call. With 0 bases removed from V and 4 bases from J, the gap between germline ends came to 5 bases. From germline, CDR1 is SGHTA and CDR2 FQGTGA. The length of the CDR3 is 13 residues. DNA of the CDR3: TGTGCCAGCAGCTTAACGAATGCAGATACGCAGTATTTT. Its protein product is CASSLTNADTQYF.

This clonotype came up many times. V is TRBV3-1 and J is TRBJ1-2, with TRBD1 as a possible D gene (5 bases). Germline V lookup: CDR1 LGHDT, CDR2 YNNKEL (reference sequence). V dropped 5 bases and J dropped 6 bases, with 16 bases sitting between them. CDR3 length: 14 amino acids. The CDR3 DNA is TGTGCCAGCAGCGTTCCAGGCAGGGTGGATGGCTACACCTTC. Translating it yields CASSVPGRVDGYTF.

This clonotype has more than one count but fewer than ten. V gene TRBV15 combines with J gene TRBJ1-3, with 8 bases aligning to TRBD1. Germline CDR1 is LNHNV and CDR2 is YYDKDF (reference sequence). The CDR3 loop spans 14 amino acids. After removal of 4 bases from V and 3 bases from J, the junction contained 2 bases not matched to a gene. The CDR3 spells CATSTDRGGNTIYF. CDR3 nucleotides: TGTGCCACCAGCACTGACAGGGGTGGAAACACCATATATTTT.

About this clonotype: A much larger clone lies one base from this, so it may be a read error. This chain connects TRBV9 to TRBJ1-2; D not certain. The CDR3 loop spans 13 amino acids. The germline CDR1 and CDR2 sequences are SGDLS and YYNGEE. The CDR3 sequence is CAGSVAGRAGYTF. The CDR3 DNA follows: TGTGCCGGCAGCGTAGCTGGGCGAGCTGGCTACACCTTC.